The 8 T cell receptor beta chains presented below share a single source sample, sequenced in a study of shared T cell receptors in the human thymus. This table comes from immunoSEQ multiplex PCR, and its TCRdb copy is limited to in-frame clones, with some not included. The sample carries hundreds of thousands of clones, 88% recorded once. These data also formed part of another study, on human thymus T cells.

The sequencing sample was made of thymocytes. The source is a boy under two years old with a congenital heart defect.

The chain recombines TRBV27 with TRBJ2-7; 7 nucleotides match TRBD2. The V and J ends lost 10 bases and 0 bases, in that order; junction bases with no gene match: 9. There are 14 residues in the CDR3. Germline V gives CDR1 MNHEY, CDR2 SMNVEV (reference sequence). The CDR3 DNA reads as TGTGCCATCAAGCGGGACGTCAGCTCCTACGAGCAGTACTTC. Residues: CAIKRDVSSYEQYF.

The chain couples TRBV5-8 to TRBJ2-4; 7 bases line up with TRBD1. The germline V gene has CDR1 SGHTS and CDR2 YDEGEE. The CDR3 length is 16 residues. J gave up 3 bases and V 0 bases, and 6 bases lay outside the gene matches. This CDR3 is CASSLVWQGVKNIQYF. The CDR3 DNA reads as TGTGCCAGCAGCTTGGTGTGGCAGGGGGTCAAAAACATTCAGTACTTC.

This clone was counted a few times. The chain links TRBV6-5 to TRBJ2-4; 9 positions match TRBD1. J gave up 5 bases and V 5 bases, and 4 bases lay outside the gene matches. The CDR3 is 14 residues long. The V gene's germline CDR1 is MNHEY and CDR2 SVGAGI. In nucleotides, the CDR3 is TGTGCCAGCAGTAAACGGACAGGGGAAAACATTCAGTACTTC. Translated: CASSKRTGENIQYF.

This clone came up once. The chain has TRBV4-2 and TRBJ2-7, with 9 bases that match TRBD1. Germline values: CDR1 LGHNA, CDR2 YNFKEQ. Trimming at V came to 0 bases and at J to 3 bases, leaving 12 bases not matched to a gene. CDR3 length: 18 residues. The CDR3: CASSQDEFSGQGDYEQYF. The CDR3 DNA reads TGTGCCAGCAGCCAAGATGAGTTCTCGGGACAGGGAGACTACGAGCAGTACTTC.

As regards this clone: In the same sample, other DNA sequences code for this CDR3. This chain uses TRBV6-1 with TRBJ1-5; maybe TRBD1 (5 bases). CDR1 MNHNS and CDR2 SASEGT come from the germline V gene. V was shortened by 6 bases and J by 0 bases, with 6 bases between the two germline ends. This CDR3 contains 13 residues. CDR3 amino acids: CASRGVSNQPQHF. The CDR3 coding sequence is TGTGCCAGCAGAGGGGTTAGCAATCAGCCCCAGCATTTT.

CDR3 in amino acids: CASSIVAGANTGELFF. The CDR3 nucleotides read TGTGCCAGTAGTATAGTTGCGGGAGCCAACACCGGGGAGCTGTTTTTT. This chain connects TRBV19 to TRBJ2-2; 7 positions match TRBD2. Germline CDR1 reads LNHDA; CDR2 reads SQIVND (reference sequence). This CDR3 spans 16 amino acids. J lost 2 bases, V lost 1 base, and 4 bases had no gene match.

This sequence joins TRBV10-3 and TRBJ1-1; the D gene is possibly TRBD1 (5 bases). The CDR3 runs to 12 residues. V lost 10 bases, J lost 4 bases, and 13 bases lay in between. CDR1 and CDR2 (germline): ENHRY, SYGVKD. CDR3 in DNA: TGTGCCACTCAGGGTTTGGGCACTGAAGCTTTCTTT. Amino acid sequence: CATQGLGTEAFF.

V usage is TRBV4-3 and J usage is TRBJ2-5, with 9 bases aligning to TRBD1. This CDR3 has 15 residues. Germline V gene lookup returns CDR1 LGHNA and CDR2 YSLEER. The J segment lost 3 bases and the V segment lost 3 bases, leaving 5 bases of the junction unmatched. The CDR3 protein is CASSQDDRGKETQYF. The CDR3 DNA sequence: TGCGCCAGCAGCCAGGATGACAGGGGGAAAGAGACCCAGTACTTC.